This TCR beta chain was sequenced during a study of beta chain features in type 1 diabetes. Study results and limitations: Within each of all four CD4+ subsets, Type 1 diabetes patients had TCRB CDR3s that were moderately but significantly shorter. More deletions and fewer insertions at VDJ junctions were seen in type 1 diabetes patients. Comparison showed that naive, central memory and Treg TCRB repertoires appeared more similar among patients than among healthy donors. The study left unresolved whether HLA type influences TCRB rearrangement.

A CD45RO/CCR7/CD25/CD127/CD95/CD27 panel sorted naive, central memory, regulatory and stem cell-like memory CD4+ cells. What was sequenced were expressed TCRB transcripts, since all of the isolated RNA had been reverse transcribed. This table comes from immunoSEQ multiplex PCR, and its TCRdb copy is limited to in-frame clones, with some not included. The repertoire consists of fewer than 110,000 clones, with under 30% occurring once and the leading ten covering around 0.5%. A word on this clone: The target antigen is unknown.

This TCR was sampled from a woman younger than 35 with type 1 diabetes. Material for sequencing was central memory CD4+ T cells from blood.

CDR3 residues: CAWSDPGTGGFRAFF. The CDR3 DNA sequence: TGTGCCTGGAGTGACCCCGGGACAGGGGGATTTCGAGCTTTCTTT. The chain uses TRBV30 and TRBJ1-1; 11 nucleotides line up with TRBD1. V was clipped by 1 base and J by 10 bases; unmatched bases: 11. Germline V lookup: CDR1 GTSNPN, CDR2 SVGIG (reference sequence). The CDR3 spans 15 residues.